A single T cell receptor (beta chain) is shown here with its context. The antigen is unknown. These data come from a study of CD8 T cells in Susac syndrome. Study outcomes and limitations: The study acknowledged a relatively small number of individuals in its TCR sequencing and HLA analysis.

This CDR3 is 15 amino acids long. V was trimmed by 2 bases and J by 6 bases, leaving 14 bases between them. Germline-derived CDR1 and CDR2 are LNHDA and SQIVND (reference sequence). An input of roughly 0.45 to 1 ug of RNA was subjected to reverse transcription using random hexamers. Across 54 Vbeta and 13 Jbeta, immunoSEQ multiplex PCR amplified TCR beta CDR3. TCRdb processed the immunoSEQ multiplex PCR reads anew with MiXCR; each CDR3 protein has one entry. Of about 140,000 distinct CDR3 sequences in the sample, approximately 95% were seen once. TEMRA cells were FACS-enriched, and CD8+ and CD4+ T cells were isolated negatively.

The chain combines TRBV19 with TRBJ2-1; D perhaps matches TRBD2 (6 bases). Sequenced input: CD8+ T cells from PBMCs. The TCR originated in a human donor in good health. The CDR3 DNA is TGTGCCAGTAGTATATTGCGCGGGATGGGCAATGAGCAGTTCTTC. Translating gives CASSILRGMGNEQFF.